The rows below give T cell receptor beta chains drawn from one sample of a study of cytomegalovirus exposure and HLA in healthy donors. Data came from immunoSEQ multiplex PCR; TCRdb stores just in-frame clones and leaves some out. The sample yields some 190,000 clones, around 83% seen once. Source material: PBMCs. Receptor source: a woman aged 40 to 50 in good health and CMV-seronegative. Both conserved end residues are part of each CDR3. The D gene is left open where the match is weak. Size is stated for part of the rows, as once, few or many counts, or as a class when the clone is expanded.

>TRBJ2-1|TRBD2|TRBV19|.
TGTGCCAGTGTTCATAGCGGGCAGTCCTACAATGAGCAGTTCTTC
CASVHSGQSYNEQFF
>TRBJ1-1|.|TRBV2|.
TGTGCCAGCAGGCTGGACATCATGAACACTGAAGCTTTCTTT
CASRLDIMNTEAFF
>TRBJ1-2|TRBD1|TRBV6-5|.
TGTGCCAGCAGTTACGGGTCAGGGGGCGCTAATGGCTACACCTTC
CASSYGSGGANGYTF
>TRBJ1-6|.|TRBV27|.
TGTGCCAGCAGTGTCCAGGGGCTCCATAATTCACCCCTCCACTTT
CASSVQGLHNSPLHF
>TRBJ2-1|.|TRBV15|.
TGTGCCACCAGCAGAGACACAGGACCCTACAATGAGCAGTTCTTC
CATSRDTGPYNEQFF
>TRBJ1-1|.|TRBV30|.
TGTGCCTGGAGTATTGGAATGGGCAACACTGAAGCTTTCTTT
CAWSIGMGNTEAFF
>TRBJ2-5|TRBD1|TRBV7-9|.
TGTGCCAGCAGCTTATTCGGACAGGGGGGAGAGACCCAGTACTTC
CASSLFGQGGETQYF
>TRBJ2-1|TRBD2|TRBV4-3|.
TGCGCCAGCAGCCAAGATGGCTCAGCGGGAGGGGATGAGCAGTTCTTC
CASSQDGSAGGDEQFF
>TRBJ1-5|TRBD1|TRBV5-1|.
TGCGCCAGCAGCGAGGGACAGGGAGGCCAGCCCCAGCATTTT
CASSEGQGGQPQHF
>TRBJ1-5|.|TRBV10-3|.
TGTGCCATCAGTGAATATAGCAATCAGCCCCAGCATTTT
CAISEYSNQPQHF
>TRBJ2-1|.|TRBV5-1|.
TGCGCCAGCACGGCCTCAGCGGACCCTTACAATGAGCAGTTCTTC
CASTASADPYNEQFF
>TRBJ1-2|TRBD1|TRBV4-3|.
TGCGCCAGCAGCCAGCCGGGACAGGGTTACTATGGCTACACCTTC
CASSQPGQGYYGYTF
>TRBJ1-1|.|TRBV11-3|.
TGTGCCAGCAGCTTAGGTGAGAGCGGGCGAGCTTTCTTT
CASSLGESGRAFF
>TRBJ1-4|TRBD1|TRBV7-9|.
TGTGCCAGCAGCTTAGAGACAGGGACTAATGAAAAACTGTTTTTT
CASSLETGTNEKLFF
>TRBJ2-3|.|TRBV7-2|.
TGTGCCAGCAGCCGACTCTCACCGGATACGCAGTATTTT
CASSRLSPDTQYF
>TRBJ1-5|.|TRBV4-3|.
TGCGCCAGCAGCCAAGCCCTGAATCAGCCCCAGCATTTT
CASSQALNQPQHF
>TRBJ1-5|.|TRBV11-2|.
TGTGCCAGCAGCTTTTATAGCAATCAGCCCCAGCATTTT
CASSFYSNQPQHF
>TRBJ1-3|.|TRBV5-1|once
TGCGCCAGCAGGGTTGGTACGGGGTCTGGAAACACCATATATTTT
CASRVGTGSGNTIYF
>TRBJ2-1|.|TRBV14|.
TGTGCCAGCAGCCAAGTAATTGATGAGCAGTTCTTC
CASSQVIDEQFF
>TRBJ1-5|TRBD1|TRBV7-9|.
TGTGCCAGCAGCCTCCAGGGGGATCAGCCCCAGCATTTT
CASSLQGDQPQHF
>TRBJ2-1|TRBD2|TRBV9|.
TGTGCCAGCAGCGTAGCTACGGGAGGCTACAATGAGCAGTTCTTC
CASSVATGGYNEQFF
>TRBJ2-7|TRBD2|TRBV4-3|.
TGCGCCAGCAGACCTACGACTAGCGGGTCTACCTACGAGCAGTACTTC
CASRPTTSGSTYEQYF
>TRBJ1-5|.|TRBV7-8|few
TGTGCCAGCAGCGGACAGAGGAATCAGCCCCAGCATTTT
CASSGQRNQPQHF
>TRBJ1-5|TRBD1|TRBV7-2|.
TGTGCCAGCAGCTTGCGAACAGGGGGCAGTCCCCAGCATTTT
CASSLRTGGSPQHF
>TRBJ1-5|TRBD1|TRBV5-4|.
TGTGCCAGCAGCTCATCCGGGACAGGCAATCAGCCCCAGCATTTT
CASSSSGTGNQPQHF
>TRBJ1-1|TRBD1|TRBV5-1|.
TGCGTCAGCAGCGGCTGGACAGGGATGGGCACTGAAGCTTTCTTT
CVSSGWTGMGTEAFF
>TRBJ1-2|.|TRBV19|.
TGTGCCAGTAGTAACTTAGTAAACTACTATGGCTACACCTTC
CASSNLVNYYGYTF
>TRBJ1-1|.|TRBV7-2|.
TGTGCCAGCAGCCCAAGGAGGGAAGCTTTCTTT
CASSPRREAFF
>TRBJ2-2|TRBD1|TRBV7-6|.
TGTGCCAGCAGCTTATCTGGGCAGGGGGCCACCGGGGAGCTGTTTTTT
CASSLSGQGATGELFF
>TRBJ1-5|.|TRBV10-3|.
TGTGCCATCAGTGAAGCAGGGGAGCGAGGGAAGCCCCAGCATTTT
CAISEAGERGKPQHF
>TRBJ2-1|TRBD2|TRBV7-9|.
TGTGCCAGCAGCCGAGCGGGAGCGGGCTACTCGGTGCAGTTCTTC
CASSRAGAGYSVQFF
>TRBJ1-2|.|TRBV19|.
TGTGCCAGTAGTCGCTCCAGGGAGGGGGGGTATGGCTACACCTTC
CASSRSREGGYGYTF
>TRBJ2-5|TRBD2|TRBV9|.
TGTGCCAGCAGCCCGGGGGGGTGGGAGACCCAGTACTTC
CASSPGGWETQYF
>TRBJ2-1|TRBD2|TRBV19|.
TGTGCCAGTAGTATAGGGCCGACTAGCAGTGAGCAGTTCTTC
CASSIGPTSSEQFF
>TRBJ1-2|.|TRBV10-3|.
TGTGCCATCAGTGATAGGGGAGGCCGGATCGGCTACACCTTC
CAISDRGGRIGYTF
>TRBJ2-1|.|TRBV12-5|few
TGTGCTAGTGGTTTGCCCCGTACTAGCGAGCAGTTCTTC
CASGLPRTSEQFF
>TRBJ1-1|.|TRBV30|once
TGTGCCTGGAGGATGGGGCCCAACACTGAAGCTTTCTTT
CAWRMGPNTEAFF
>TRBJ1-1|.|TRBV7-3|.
TGTGCCAGCAGCTTAAGTGGGTCGGGTTGGGCTTTCTTT
CASSLSGSGWAFF
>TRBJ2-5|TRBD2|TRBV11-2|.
TGTGCCAGCAGCCAGGCCGGGACTAGCGTAGGGACCCAGTACTTC
CASSQAGTSVGTQYF
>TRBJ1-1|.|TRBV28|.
TGTGCCAGCAGTCCGGGGGGCGGAACTGAAGCTTTCTTT
CASSPGGGTEAFF
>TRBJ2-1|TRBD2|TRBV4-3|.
TGCGCCAGCAGCCATAGAAGGGGTAGCGGGGTCGGGAATGTGTTCTTC
CASSHRRGSGVGNVFF
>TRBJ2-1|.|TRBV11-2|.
TGTGCCGCGACTCGGTCGTCCTACAATGAGCAGTTCTTC
CAATRSSYNEQFF
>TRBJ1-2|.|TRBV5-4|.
TGTGCCAGCCGCCCCGGGGGGAGTTATGGCTACACCTTC
CASRPGGSYGYTF
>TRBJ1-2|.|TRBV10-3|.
TGTGCCATCAGTGTTGAACGGGGGGCGAACGGCTACACCTTC
CAISVERGANGYTF
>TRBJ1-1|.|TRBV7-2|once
TGTGCCAGCAGCTTAGGACAAAGAGCTTTCTTT
CASSLGQRAFF
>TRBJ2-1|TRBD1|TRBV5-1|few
TGCGCCAGCAGCGGGGGGACAGGGAGGGGTTCCAATGAGCAGTTCTTC
CASSGGTGRGSNEQFF
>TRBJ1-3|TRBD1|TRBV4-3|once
TGCGCCAGCAGCAAGGTTGCCGGGACAGGGGCTGGAAACACCATATATTTT
CASSKVAGTGAGNTIYF
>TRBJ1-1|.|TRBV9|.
TGTGCCAGCAGCGTAGGTGCTGGGGGGTTTAAGAACACTGAAGCTTTCTTT
CASSVGAGGFKNTEAFF
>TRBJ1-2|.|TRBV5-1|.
TGCGCCAGCAGCTTGGCCGGTTGGGAGAATGGCTACACCTTC
CASSLAGWENGYTF
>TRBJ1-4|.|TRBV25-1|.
TGTGCCAGCAGTGAAACTGGTAATGAAAAACTGTTTTTT
CASSETGNEKLFF
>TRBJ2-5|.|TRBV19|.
TGTGCCAGTAGTAACCAAGGGGATCGGACCCCACAGTACTTC
CASSNQGDRTPQYF